These 26 T cell receptor beta chains came from one sample sequenced in a study of blood T cell repertoires in COVID-19. The method was immunoSEQ multiplex PCR; TCRdb's version includes in-frame clones alone and lacks a portion of them. The repertoire holds about 250,000 clones, with 89% as singletons. The sequenced sample was peripheral blood. Source of these receptors: a woman in her 40s who had recovered from COVID-19.

The chain links TRBV3-1 (or the pseudogene TRBV3-2) to TRBJ2-2; the D gene is possibly TRBD2 (5 bases). V was pared by 1 base and J by 2 bases, with 8 bases between. Germline V gene lookup returns CDR1 LGHDT and CDR2 YNNKEL (reference sequence). This CDR3 has 15 amino acids. CDR3 nucleotide sequence: TGTGCCAGCAGCCAAGTTCTAGCCAACACCGGGGAGCTGTTTTTT. Its translation: CASSQVLANTGELFF.

V gene TRBV19 combines with J gene TRBJ1-1; weak D call: TRBD1 (6 bases). This CDR3 spans 14 amino acids. Trimming removed 4 bases from V and 6 bases from J, with 15 bases in between. CDR1 and CDR2 from the germline V gene are LNHDA and SQIVND (reference sequence). The CDR3 nucleotides are TGTGCCAGTAGTAATACAGGGAAGGGAGCTGAAGCTTTCTTT. Its protein product is CASSNTGKGAEAFF.

The V and J genes are TRBV29-1 and TRBJ2-7, with 7 bases identical to TRBD2. The ends lost 4 bases at V and 2 bases at J; junction bases unmatched: 5. The CDR3 length is 13 residues. CDR1 SQVTM and CDR2 ANQGSEA come from the germline V gene. The CDR3 region is CSVVTGGTYEQYF. The CDR3 region has the DNA TGCAGCGTTGTGACGGGGGGAACCTACGAGCAGTACTTC.

This chain connects TRBV3-1 (or the pseudogene TRBV3-2) to TRBJ2-3, with D uncertain. Germline V gives CDR1 LGHDT, CDR2 YNNKEL (reference sequence). The CDR3 consists of 11 residues. V lost 3 bases, J lost 6 bases, and 4 bases lay in between. CDR3 region: CASSHSDTQYF. The CDR3 DNA reads as TGTGCCAGCAGCCATTCGGATACGCAGTATTTT.

The rearrangement links TRBV7-2 to TRBJ2-3; unclear D gene. Germline CDR1 is SGHTA and CDR2 is FQGNSA. This CDR3 contains 11 residues. As DNA, the CDR3 is TGTTCGAGTGGTAGAACAGATACGCAGTATTTT. Translation gives CSSGRTDTQYF.

Points on this clone: The junction shows a germline mismatch at one end, possibly a read error. The chain couples TRBV6-5 to TRBJ2-1; D is unclear. From germline, CDR1 is MNHEY and CDR2 SVGAGI. The CDR3 is 14 residues long. The CDR3 sequence is CASSYSASHNEQFF. In DNA, the CDR3 is TGTGCCAGCAGTTACTCGGCCTCCCACAATGAGCAGTTCTTC.

The V and J genes are TRBV15 and TRBJ1-6, with D perhaps matching TRBD1 (5 bases). From germline, CDR1 is LNHNV and CDR2 YYDKDF (reference sequence). The CDR3 sequence is 15 residues long. V dropped 0 bases and J dropped 5 bases, with 8 bases sitting between them. The CDR3 is CATSRDRANNSPLHF. Here the CDR3 DNA reads TGTGCCACCAGCAGAGACAGGGCCAATAATTCACCCCTCCACTTT.

The V call is TRBV19, the J call TRBJ1-6; TRBD1 agrees at 10 bases. The CDR3 has 15 amino acids. The germline V gene has CDR1 LNHDA and CDR2 SQIVND (reference sequence). V lost 4 bases and J lost 8; bases outside the gene matches: 5. Here the CDR3 DNA reads TGTGCCAGTAGTACCCCGGGACAGGGGTATTCACCCCTCCACTTT. It translates to CASSTPGQGYSPLHF.

The chain uses TRBV5-1 and TRBJ1-2; D perhaps matches TRBD1 (5 bases). The CDR3 contains 15 residues. Germline assignment: CDR1 SGHRS and CDR2 YFSETQ. V dropped 0 bases and J dropped 2 bases, with 11 bases sitting between them. The CDR3 loop reads CASSLVRGENYGYTF. The CDR3 DNA reads TGCGCCAGCAGCTTGGTGCGGGGCGAGAACTATGGCTACACCTTC.

The chain combines TRBV6-5 with TRBJ2-7, with D possibly being TRBD2 (6 bases). Germline V gene sequence: CDR1 MNHEY, CDR2 SVGAGI. The CDR3 is 12 residues long. V was shortened by 7 bases and J by 6 bases, with 13 bases between the two germline ends. The CDR3: CASTPAGREQYF. CDR3 DNA: TGTGCCAGCACCCCCGCGGGGCGCGAGCAGTACTTC.

CDR3 sequence reads: CATSRGGLGEVRYNEQFF. The CDR3 bases are TGTGCCACCAGCAGGGGAGGACTAGGGGAGGTGAGGTACAATGAGCAGTTCTTC. The chain employs TRBV15 and TRBJ2-1; the match to TRBD2 covers 7 bases. In germline, CDR1 is LNHNV, CDR2 YYDKDF (reference sequence). V lost 3 bases to trimming and J lost 4 bases; unmatched junction nucleotides: 15. This CDR3 is 18 amino acids long.

The chain combines TRBV19 with TRBJ2-7, with D unclear. This CDR3 has 16 residues. Deletions cut 6 bases from V and 1 base from J, with 19 bases between. The V gene's germline CDR1 is LNHDA and CDR2 SQIVND (reference sequence). The CDR3 here is CASSMMLTGRSYEQYF. The CDR3 DNA reads as TGTGCCAGTAGCATGATGTTGACTGGTCGGTCCTACGAGCAGTACTTC.

V and J are TRBV7-9 and TRBJ2-7, with 10 bases lining up with TRBD1. This CDR3 has 17 residues. V shed 0 bases and J 8 bases; nucleotides not matched to a gene: 13. CDR1 is SEHNR and CDR2 is FQNEAQ in the germline V gene (reference sequence). CDR3 in DNA: TGTGCCAGCAGCTTAGCGCAAGATTCCGGGACAGGGGATAAGCAGTACTTC. Translated, it gives CASSLAQDSGTGDKQYF. Full variable domain (missing parts from reference TRBV7-9 and TRBJ2-7): DTGVSQNPRHKITKRGQNVTFRCDPISEHNRLYWYRQTLGQGPEFLTYFQNEAQLEKSRLLSDRFSAERPKGSFSTLEIQRTEQGDSAMYLCASSLAQDSGTGDKQYFGPGTRLTVT.

This clone was counted a few times. The chain joins TRBV7-7 to TRBJ2-2, with D unresolved. CDR1 and CDR2 (germline): SSHAT, FNYEAQ (reference sequence). This CDR3 contains 16 residues. Between the trimmed V and J ends, which lost 2 bases and 2 bases, there was a span of 12 bases. The CDR3 sequence: CASSLSQVDNTGELFF. Here the CDR3 DNA reads TGTGCCAGCAGCTTAAGTCAGGTTGATAACACCGGGGAGCTGTTTTTT.

This rearrangement joins TRBV6-6 to TRBJ2-4; D call uncertain. V shed 5 bases and J shed 4 bases, with 3 bases lying between them. CDR1 MNHNY and CDR2 SVGAGI come from the germline V gene (reference sequence). The CDR3 covers 11 residues. The CDR3 is CASSPKNIQYF. The CDR3 DNA reads as TGTGCCAGCAGTCCGAAAAACATTCAGTACTTC.

V gene TRBV10-2 combines with J gene TRBJ1-2; D is undetermined. The CDR3 is 13 residues long. Germline CDR1 WSHSY, CDR2 SAAADI. V lost 0 bases and J lost 7, with 9 bases in between. DNA of the CDR3: TGCGCCAGCAGTGAGTCCCGCGGGAGTGGCTACACCTTC. Residues: CASSESRGSGYTF.

The chain uses TRBV7-6 and TRBJ1-1, with D hard to call. Germline-derived CDR1 and CDR2 are SGHVS and FNYEAQ. The CDR3 spans 15 residues. The V end lost 5 bases, the J end lost 4 bases, and 17 bases lay between the germline ends. DNA for the CDR3: TGTGCCAGCAGCCCCACGGTGGGGAGGGTCACTGAAGCTTTCTTT. Residues: CASSPTVGRVTEAFF.

This chain joins TRBV27 and TRBJ1-5; D not certain. The CDR3 has 13 residues. V shed 6 bases and J shed 2 bases, with 8 bases lying between them. The germline gives CDR1 MNHEY, CDR2 SMNVEV (reference sequence). CDR3 residues: CASRQTGNQPQHF. CDR3 in DNA: TGTGCCAGCAGACAGACGGGCAATCAGCCCCAGCATTTT.

This clone was detected once. The chain employs TRBV12-5 and TRBJ2-5; 8 nucleotides agree with TRBD2. J lost 4 bases, V lost 0 bases, and 13 bases had no gene match. CDR1 is LGHNT, CDR2 FRNRAP, per germline. This CDR3 spans 18 amino acids. The CDR3 sequence: CASGLVITGGSGVETQYF. CDR3 sequence (DNA): TGTGCTAGTGGTTTGGTAATCACCGGTGGTAGCGGGGTAGAGACCCAGTACTTC.

This sequence joins TRBV10-3 and TRBJ2-2; TRBD2 agrees at 10 bases. Germline CDR1 is ENHRY and CDR2 is SYGVKD. The CDR3 covers 15 residues. Trimming at V came to 6 bases and at J to 5 bases, leaving 6 bases not matched to a gene. The CDR3 protein is CAIRTGLAWTGELFF. The DNA for the CDR3 is TGTGCCATCAGGACGGGACTAGCGTGGACCGGGGAGCTGTTTTTT.

The CDR3 nucleotides are TGTGCCAGCAGCTTAGGCCGGGGCGGGGGGAGCTCCTACAATGAGCAGTTCTTC. Translation: CASSLGRGGGSSYNEQFF. This chain uses TRBV13 with TRBJ2-1; TRBD2 matches 8 bases. CDR1 and CDR2 (germline): PRHDT, FYEKMQ (reference sequence). The CDR3 spans 18 residues. With 0 bases clipped from V and 0 bases from J, the junction kept 7 bases outside the gene matches.

The chain has TRBV10-3 and TRBJ1-3, with TRBD1 matching 7 bases. CDR1 is ENHRY, CDR2 SYGVKD, per germline. The CDR3 runs to 13 residues. The J segment lost 4 bases and the V segment lost 5 bases, leaving 2 bases of the junction unmatched. The CDR3 DNA is TGTGCCATCAGTACGGGACAGGGAAACACCATATATTTT. Its translation is CAISTGQGNTIYF.

The chain uses TRBV2 and TRBJ1-2; D gene ambiguous. The V end lost 3 bases, the J end lost 3 bases, and 8 bases lay between the germline ends. Per germline, CDR1 SNHLY and CDR2 FYNNEI. This CDR3 region has 13 residues. The DNA for the CDR3 is TGTGCCAGCAGTGATAACGGGTACTATGGCTACACCTTC. Protein: CASSDNGYYGYTF.

The chain employs TRBV5-1 and TRBJ1-4, with D possibly matching TRBD1 (5 bases). There are 15 residues in the CDR3. Per the germline V gene, CDR1 is SGHRS and CDR2 is YFSETQ. V was trimmed by 0 bases and J by 4 bases, leaving 10 bases between them. The chain's CDR3 is CASSLAWDYNEKLFF. DNA for the CDR3: TGCGCCAGCAGCTTGGCCTGGGACTATAATGAAAAACTGTTTTTT.

The chain recombines TRBV6-5 with TRBJ1-2; TRBD1 agrees at 10 bases. The length of the CDR3 is 16 residues. V gave up 0 bases and J gave up 8 bases; unmatched junction bases: 9. The germline CDR1 and CDR2 sequences are MNHEY and SVGAGI. The CDR3 nucleotides are TGTGCCAGCAGTTACTCTGGGACAGGGGCTTTCCGGGGCTACACCTTC. Residues: CASSYSGTGAFRGYTF.

V usage is TRBV6-5 and J usage is TRBJ2-6; 7 bases match TRBD1. Unmatched junction bases numbered 2, after V lost 2 bases and J lost 1 base. Germline assignment: CDR1 MNHEY and CDR2 SVGAGI. This CDR3 region has 16 residues. CDR3 DNA: TGTGCCAGCAGTTACGGGACAGTGTCTGGGGCCAACGTCCTGACTTTC. Translated, it gives CASSYGTVSGANVLTF.